One T cell receptor beta chain is described in this entry. At one of its ends the junction is not consistent with the germline gene, which may arise from a read error. The data were taken from a study of blood T cells in healthy people across ages. The CDR3 consists of 14 residues. The germline V gene has CDR1 DFQATT and CDR2 SNEGSKA (reference sequence). The use of a sample-barcoded 5' primer and a J-beta primer mix characterized a second PCR of roughly 6 to 11 cycles. TCRdb independently ran MiXCR on the 5' RACE reads; one entry per CDR3 protein. The table lists fewer than 950,000 distinct CDR3 sequences, roughly 40% of them singletons, with under 15% in the top ten.

The receptor was isolated from a man younger than 35 in good health. This rearrangement joins TRBV20-1 to TRBJ2-1; D is undetermined. What was sequenced was blood. The CDR3 bases are TGCAGTGCTAGAGTAGGAGACTTTTACAATGAGCGGTTCTTC. It codes for CSARVGDFYNERFF.